This T cell receptor (beta chain) was obtained from a study of T cell repertoires in cytomegalovirus infection. Turning to the study itself: HLA-C-restricted CMV epitopes, recently identified, and well-studied HLA-B-restricted ones were used by the study.

TCRdb re-called the reads through MiXCR, storing one row per CDR3 protein. In the table there are about 890,000 distinct CDR3 sequences, less than 35% of which are singletons. Of note for this clonotype: Its antigen is as yet unknown.

The TCR originated in a human donor in good health (CMV status not recorded). Some clones in this sample may be carry-over from other donors' samples. Sequences were derived from cultured CD8+ T cells from PBMCs, sampled from culture after CMV antigen stimulation.

DNA for the CDR3: TGTGCCAGTAATCCTCTCACCGGGGAGCTGTTTTTT. Its translation is CASNPLTGELFF. V and J are TRBV19 and TRBJ2-2; no definite D call. CDR1 and CDR2 from the germline V gene are LNHDA and SQIVND (reference sequence). The CDR3 has 12 residues. Between the trimmed V and J ends, which lost 7 bases and 4 bases, there was a span of 7 bases.